This T cell receptor (beta chain) was sequenced in a study of a mutant IDH1 vaccine in newly diagnosed glioma. Specified time point: week 47, end of study. All doses held 300 ug of mutant IDH1 20-mer peptide, with topical imiquimod. The assay was immunoSEQ multiplex PCR, and TCRdb's table has in-frame clones only and misses some. Among roughly 32,000 clones, about 83% were seen once, and the ten largest hold about 12%. As to this clone: Its target is unknown.

Trimming removed 4 bases at V and 0 bases at J, with 8 bases between. The CDR3 extends over 15 amino acids. Per the germline V gene, CDR1 is SGDLS and CDR2 is YYNGEE. This TCR was recovered from a woman in her twenties or thirties with glioma. The source was PBMCs, collected from a glioma patient whose treatment included an IDH1 peptide vaccine. V gene TRBV9 combines with J gene TRBJ2-6, with D unresolved. CDR3 loop: CASSTTFSGANVLTF. The CDR3, as DNA: TGTGCCAGCAGCACGACATTCTCTGGGGCCAACGTCCTGACTTTC.